Each of the 28 T cell receptor beta chains below was sequenced from the same sample in a study of shared clonotypes between healthy human individuals. TCRdb's copy holds only in-frame clones and misses some; the assay was immunoSEQ multiplex PCR. The table has about 480,000 clones, over 60% seen once. The sample taken for sequencing was PBMCs. These receptors originate from a middle-aged woman in good health. Some clones in this sample may be carry-over from other donors' samples.

This clone was seen a few times. V is TRBV30 and J is TRBJ1-1; 7 bases are shared with TRBD1. CDR1 and CDR2 (germline): GTSNPN, SVGIG (reference sequence). This CDR3 has 13 residues. Germline trimming cut 2 bases from V and 3 bases from J; bases unmatched to any gene: 3. The CDR3 DNA sequence: TGTGCCTGGAGTTTGACAGGGTACACTGAAGCTTTCTTT. Translated: CAWSLTGYTEAFF.

V and J are TRBV6-5 and TRBJ2-1; the D gene is possibly TRBD2 (5 bases). Per germline, CDR1 MNHEY and CDR2 SVGAGI. The germline V and J ends were trimmed by 4 bases and 8 bases, with 15 bases remaining between them. CDR3 length equals 14 residues. CDR3 amino acids: CASSSGGGQHEQFF. The CDR3 nucleotides read TGTGCCAGCAGTTCCGGCGGCGGGCAGCATGAGCAGTTCTTC.

The chain is built from TRBV6-4 and TRBJ2-3; 8 bases line up with TRBD1. J was trimmed by 4 bases and V by 2 bases; bases with no gene match: 5. The CDR3 covers 15 residues. Germline V gives CDR1 MRHNA, CDR2 SNTAGT. The CDR3 nucleotides read TGTGCCAGCAGTGACGAGGGGACAGGAGCAGATACGCAGTATTTT. This sequence encodes CASSDEGTGADTQYF.

In this sample, this clone turned up once. V is TRBV7-3 and J is TRBJ2-7; D not certain. In germline, CDR1 is SGHTA, CDR2 FQGTGA. The CDR3 is made up of 13 amino acids. Trimming pared 7 bases from V and 2 bases from J, leaving 12 bases between. The CDR3 spells CASTLVATYEQYF. The DNA for the CDR3 is TGTGCCAGCACCCTCGTGGCCACCTACGAGCAGTACTTC.

The genes are TRBV7-2 and TRBJ1-2; D is perhaps TRBD1 (5 bases). The CDR3 length is 13 residues. Trimming stripped 5 bases from V and 3 bases from J, with 10 bases between. Per the germline V gene, CDR1 is SGHTA and CDR2 is FQGNSA. Here the CDR3 DNA reads TGTGCCAGCAGCCTAGGGACGGACTATGGCTACACCTTC. Its protein is CASSLGTDYGYTF. The complete variable domain, with remaining parts taken from reference TRBV7-2 and TRBJ1-2, reads GAGVSQSPSNKVTEKGKDVELRCDPISGHTALYWYRQSLGQGLEFLIYFQGNSAPDKSGLPSDRFSAERTGGSVSTLTIQRTQQEDSAVYLCASSLGTDYGYTFGSGTRLTVV.

This chain connects TRBV28 to TRBJ2-3; tentative D call: TRBD2 (6 bases). This CDR3 has 15 residues. V was pared by 5 bases and J by 6 bases, with 18 bases between. Germline V gene data show CDR1 as MDHEN and CDR2 as SYDVKM. CDR3 amino acids: CASSIPGALADTQYF. In nucleotides, the CDR3 is TGTGCCAGCAGTATACCGGGAGCTCTTGCGGATACGCAGTATTTT. Full variable domain (remainder filled in from reference TRBV28 and TRBJ2-3): DVKVTQSSRYLVKRTGEKVFLECVQDMDHENMFWYRQDPGLGLRLIYFSYDVKMKEKGDIPEGYSVSREKKERFSLILESASTNQTSMYLCASSIPGALADTQYFGPGTRLTVL.

The rearrangement uses TRBV7-7 and TRBJ2-2, with 8 bases aligning to TRBD2. The V segment lost 4 bases and the J segment 6 bases; nucleotides outside the gene matches: 10. The CDR3 is 16 residues long. Looked up from germline, CDR1 is SSHAT and CDR2 is FNYEAQ (reference sequence). In DNA form, the CDR3 reads TGTGCCAGCAGCTCGGCCGGGACTAGGTCTTCCGGGGAGCTGTTTTTT. Protein: CASSSAGTRSSGELFF. The complete variable domain, with remaining parts taken from reference TRBV7-7 and TRBJ2-2, reads GAGVSQSPRYKVTKRGQDVTLRCDPISSHATLYWYQQALGQGPEFLTYFNYEAQPDKSGLPSDRFSAERPEGSISTLTIQRTEQRDSAMYRCASSSAGTRSSGELFFGEGSRLTVL.

With regard to this clone: A single base separates this from a much larger clone, so it may be a read error. The chain couples TRBV28 to TRBJ1-5; the match to TRBD1 covers 9 bases. The CDR3 is made up of 15 amino acids. CDR1 is MDHEN and CDR2 is SYDVKM in the germline V gene. The V gene end was trimmed by 5 bases and the J gene end by 2 bases; junction bases not matched to a gene: 4. The CDR3: CASSPRTGGNQPQHF. The CDR3 coding sequence is TGTGCCAGCAGTCCCCGGACAGGGGGCAATCAGCCCCAGCATTTT.

V is TRBV30 and J is TRBJ2-5; 8 bases line up with TRBD1. CDR3 length: 14 amino acids. Germline CDR1 is GTSNPN and CDR2 is SVGIG (reference sequence). Germline trimming cut 4 bases from V and 0 bases from J; bases unmatched to any gene: 4. DNA for the CDR3: TGTGCCTGGAAAGGGGACAGGTACCAAGAGACCCAGTACTTC. Protein sequence: CAWKGDRYQETQYF.

In this sample, this clone turned up a few times. The DNA for the CDR3 is TGTGCCATCAAAGGTAGCGGAGGGGATTTGGAGACCCAGTACTTC. This gives the protein CAIKGSGGDLETQYF. The chain is built from TRBV10-3 and TRBJ2-5, with D possibly TRBD2 on 6 matching bases. The CDR3 runs 15 residues. V lost 7 bases, J lost 5 bases, and 20 bases lay in between. The germline V gene has CDR1 ENHRY and CDR2 SYGVKD.

The CDR3 region has the DNA TGCGCCAGCAGCTTTGACAGGGAATACGAGCAGTACTTC. It specifies CASSFDREYEQYF. The chain links TRBV5-1 to TRBJ2-7; 7 nucleotides agree with TRBD1. CDR3 length: 13 residues. The V gene end was trimmed by 2 bases and the J gene end by 4 bases; junction bases not matched to a gene: 3. Germline CDR1 and CDR2: SGHRS and YFSETQ.

V is TRBV18 and J is TRBJ2-1; D ambiguous. Trimming pared 0 bases from V and 7 bases from J, leaving 7 bases between. The V gene's germline CDR1 is KGHSH and CDR2 LQKENI. The CDR3 is made up of 13 amino acids. The CDR3 DNA reads TGTGCCAGCTCACCACCAGACAAAAATGAGCAGTTCTTC. This translates into CASSPPDKNEQFF.

The J gene is TRBJ1-3, the V gene TRBV27; 7 bases line up with TRBD1. Germline-derived CDR1 and CDR2 are MNHEY and SMNVEV (reference sequence). V trimming: 5 bases; J trimming: 0 bases; junction bases outside the gene matches: 16. The CDR3 covers 19 residues. DNA for the CDR3: TGTGCCAGCAGTAAAATATCCCGGGGACAGTCGAGCTCTGGAAACACCATATATTTT. Encoded protein: CASSKISRGQSSSGNTIYF.

The chain uses TRBV27 and TRBJ1-2; D unclear. Trimming shortened V by 5 bases and J by 2 bases, and 12 bases separated the two germline ends. Germline-derived CDR1 and CDR2 are MNHEY and SMNVEV (reference sequence). The CDR3 has 14 residues. The CDR3 sequence is CASSLGALNYGYTF. The CDR3 DNA reads TGTGCCAGCAGTCTCGGAGCGCTAAACTATGGCTACACCTTC.

At least ten counts were recorded for this clone. The V and J genes are TRBV27 and TRBJ2-7; D may be TRBD1 or TRBD2 (5 bases each). This CDR3 has 15 amino acids. CDR1 is MNHEY, CDR2 SMNVEV, per germline (reference sequence). Between the trimmed V and J ends, which lost 0 bases and 5 bases, there was a span of 14 bases. CDR3 region: CASSLSYSGGNEQYF. DNA of the CDR3: TGTGCCAGCAGTTTATCCTATTCTGGGGGAAACGAGCAGTACTTC.

The rearrangement joins TRBV14 to TRBJ2-7; a possible D gene is TRBD2 (6 bases). CDR1 is SGHDN, CDR2 FVKESK, per germline. This CDR3 contains 13 residues. Trimming pared 1 base from V and 6 bases from J, leaving 10 bases between. The CDR3 nucleotides are TGTGCCAGCAGCCAAGTATTGACTAGCGAGCAGTACTTC. Its protein is CASSQVLTSEQYF.

V usage is TRBV29-1 and J usage is TRBJ2-3; 7 bases agree with TRBD1. CDR1 and CDR2 (germline): SQVTM, ANQGSEA. V gave up 8 bases and J gave up 3 bases; unmatched junction bases: 8. This CDR3 comprises 13 residues. As DNA, the CDR3 is TGCAGCATACGACAGGGCGGGACAGATACGCAGTATTTT. Translating it yields CSIRQGGTDTQYF.

This clone appeared a few times. The chain links TRBV5-1 to TRBJ2-4; D is perhaps TRBD1 (6 bases). The CDR3 is 15 amino acids. Trimming removed 4 bases at V and 4 bases at J, with 15 bases between. Germline CDR1 SGHRS, CDR2 YFSETQ. The CDR3 coding sequence is TGCGCCAGCAGCGGATCCAGGGGAGATAAAAACATTCAGTACTTC. Translation: CASSGSRGDKNIQYF.

V is TRBV18 and J is TRBJ2-1; possibly TRBD2 for D (6 bases). The V end lost 3 bases, the J end lost 0 bases, and 12 bases lay between the germline ends. CDR1 is KGHSH and CDR2 is LQKENI in the germline V gene. This CDR3 is 16 amino acids long. CDR3 nucleotide sequence: TGTGCCAGCTCACCCGGGACTCCAAGCTCCTACAATGAGCAGTTCTTC. This translates into CASSPGTPSSYNEQFF.

This clone was observed a few times. The chain uses TRBV16 and TRBJ1-5; no clear D. V was shortened by 2 bases and J by 0 bases, with 8 bases between the two germline ends. Looked up from germline, CDR1 is KGHSY and CDR2 is FQNENV. The CDR3 runs 15 residues. DNA for the CDR3: TGTGCCAGCAGCCAAATCGGGGTTAGCAATCAGCCCCAGCATTTT. As protein: CASSQIGVSNQPQHF.

The chain uses TRBV18 and TRBJ2-1, with 9 bases identical to TRBD2. J was trimmed by 0 bases and V by 4 bases; bases with no gene match: 4. The CDR3 contains 16 residues. CDR1 and CDR2 from the germline V gene are KGHSH and LQKENI. The CDR3 nucleotides are TGTGCCAGCTCACAGAATAGCGGGAGCTCCTACAATGAGCAGTTCTTC. Translating gives CASSQNSGSSYNEQFF.

Turning to this clone: An end of the junction does not agree with germline; a read error may underlie this. This rearrangement joins TRBV7-7 to TRBJ2-3; perhaps TRBD1 as D (5 bases). Germline V gene lookup returns CDR1 SSHAT and CDR2 FNYEAQ (reference sequence). The length of the CDR3 is 10 residues. The CDR3 coding sequence is TGTGCTAGCAGGGTCGATACGCAGTATTTT. Amino acids: CASRVDTQYF.

This sequence joins TRBV19 and TRBJ2-7; D unresolved. Germline assignment: CDR1 LNHDA and CDR2 SQIVND (reference sequence). V lost 9 bases, J lost 6 bases, and 3 bases lay in between. The CDR3 sequence is 8 residues long. The CDR3 bases are TGTGCCAGCACCGAGCAGTACTTC. It encodes CASTEQYF.

This clone was observed at least ten times. V and J are TRBV5-4 and TRBJ1-4; the D gene is possibly TRBD1 (6 bases). Deletions cut 4 bases from V and 0 bases from J, with 13 bases between. Germline values: CDR1 SGHNT, CDR2 YYREEE (reference sequence). The CDR3 runs to 16 residues. CDR3 region: CASSTGQRSTNEKLFF. In DNA, the CDR3 is TGTGCCAGCAGCACCGGACAGCGCTCAACTAATGAAAAACTGTTTTTT.

The chain recombines TRBV7-2 with TRBJ1-5, with unresolved D. The CDR3 loop spans 13 amino acids. Trimming removed 5 bases at V and 5 bases at J, with 10 bases between. Per the germline V gene, CDR1 is SGHTA and CDR2 is FQGNSA. CDR3 nucleotides: TGTGCCAGCAGCATCCGGGCGGATCAGCCCCAGCATTTT. It translates to CASSIRADQPQHF.

J is TRBJ2-3 and V is TRBV27, with 9 bases identical to TRBD2. After removal of 5 bases from V and 3 bases from J, the junction contained 12 bases not matched to a gene. Germline V gene lookup returns CDR1 MNHEY and CDR2 SMNVEV (reference sequence). The CDR3 runs to 17 residues. For the CDR3, the DNA is TGTGCCAGCAGTCCCCACCATTTAGCGGGAGAAACAGATACGCAGTATTTT. Translation gives CASSPHHLAGETDTQYF.

The rearrangement links TRBV7-6 to TRBJ2-3, with 8 bases that match TRBD2. Germline CDR1 and CDR2: SGHVS and FNYEAQ. CDR3 size: 17 residues. Trimming cost V 1 base and J 6 bases; bases outside gene matches: 12. DNA for the CDR3: TGTGCCAGCAGCTTAGGGACTGAAAGCGGGAGAAGGGATACGCAGTATTTT. Translated: CASSLGTESGRRDTQYF. The full variable domain, completed using reference TRBV7-6 and TRBJ2-3, is GAGVSQSPRYKVTKRGQDVALRCDPISGHVSLYWYRQALGQGPEFLTYFNYEAQQDKSGLPNDRFSAERPEGSISTLTIQRTEQRDSAMYRCASSLGTESGRRDTQYFGPGTRLTVL.

The chain couples TRBV19 to TRBJ2-1, with 14 bases that match TRBD2. This CDR3 region has 16 residues. Germline CDR1 is LNHDA and CDR2 is SQIVND (reference sequence). Germline trimming cut 5 bases from V and 9 bases from J; bases unmatched to any gene: 9. The chain's CDR3 is CASSARTSGRMSEQFF. In nucleotides, the CDR3 is TGTGCCAGTAGTGCCCGGACTAGCGGGAGGATGAGTGAGCAGTTCTTC. Combining the CDR3 with reference TRBV19 and TRBJ2-1 gives the whole variable domain DGGITQSPKYLFRKEGQNVTLSCEQNLNHDAMYWYRQDPGQGLRLIYYSQIVNDFQKGDIAEGYSVSREKKESFPLTVTSAQKNPTAFYLCASSARTSGRMSEQFFGPGTRLTVL.